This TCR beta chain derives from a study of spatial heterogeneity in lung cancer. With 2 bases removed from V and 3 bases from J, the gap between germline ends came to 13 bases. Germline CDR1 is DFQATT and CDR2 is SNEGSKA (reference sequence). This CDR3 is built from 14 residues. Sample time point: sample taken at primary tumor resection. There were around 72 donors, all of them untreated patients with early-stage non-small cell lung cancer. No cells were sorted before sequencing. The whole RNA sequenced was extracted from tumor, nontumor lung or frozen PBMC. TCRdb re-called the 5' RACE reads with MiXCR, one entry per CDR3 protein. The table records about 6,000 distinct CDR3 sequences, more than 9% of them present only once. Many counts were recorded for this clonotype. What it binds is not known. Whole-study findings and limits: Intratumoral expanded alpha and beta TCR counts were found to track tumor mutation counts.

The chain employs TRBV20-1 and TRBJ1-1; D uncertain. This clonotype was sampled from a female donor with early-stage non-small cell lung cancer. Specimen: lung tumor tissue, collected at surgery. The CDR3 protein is CSARSGAGDTEAFF. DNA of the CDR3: TGCAGTGCTAGATCGGGCGCTGGGGACACTGAAGCTTTCTTT.